Listed below are T cell receptor beta chains from one sample, sequenced in a study of post-analysis software for immune sequencing data. One entry per CDR3 protein results from TCRdb running MiXCR on the PCR reads. Seen here are roughly 700,000 distinct CDR3 sequences, just under 30% observed once, and the top ten hold 0.56%. The sequenced sample was blood. These receptor sequences come from a girl aged 5-17 years with multiple sclerosis. Each CDR3 is given with its conserved first and last residue. Each record gives: D gene, clone size, J gene, V gene, CDR3 protein, CDR3 DNA. A D gene is named only where the DNA matches it firmly. Clone sizes are given selectively: once, few, many, or a class where the clone is expanded.

D gene: TRBD2
clone size: few
J gene: TRBJ2-5
V gene: TRBV6-5
CDR3 protein: CASSYSGLAEQETQYF
CDR3 DNA: TGTGCCAGCAGTTACTCCGGACTAGCGGAACAAGAGACCCAGTACTTC

D gene: -
clone size: -
J gene: TRBJ2-7
V gene: TRBV15
CDR3 protein: CATSRDLPAGIFGGNEQYF
CDR3 DNA: TGTGCCACCAGCAGAGATCTACCGGCCGGAATCTTCGGAGGTAATGAGCAGTACTTC

D gene: -
clone size: few
J gene: TRBJ1-1
V gene: TRBV6-6
CDR3 protein: CASSPHGTEAFF
CDR3 DNA: TGTGCCAGTAGCCCCCACGGCACTGAAGCTTTCTTT

D gene: TRBD2
clone size: -
J gene: TRBJ2-3
V gene: TRBV3-1
CDR3 protein: CASSQDLSGRSTDTQYF
CDR3 DNA: TGTGCCAGCAGCCAAGATTTGAGCGGGAGGAGCACAGATACGCAGTATTTT

D gene: -
clone size: -
J gene: TRBJ2-1
V gene: TRBV5-1
CDR3 protein: CASKWQDNEQFF
CDR3 DNA: TGCGCCAGCAAATGGCAGGACAATGAGCAGTTCTTC

D gene: -
clone size: -
J gene: TRBJ1-1
V gene: TRBV29-1
CDR3 protein: CSVGQGETEAFF
CDR3 DNA: TGCAGCGTTGGGCAGGGAGAGACTGAAGCTTTCTTT

D gene: -
clone size: -
J gene: TRBJ2-3
V gene: TRBV27
CDR3 protein: CASSLIVRTDTQYF
CDR3 DNA: TGTGCCAGCAGTTTAATTGTCAGAACAGATACGCAGTATTTT

D gene: TRBD1
clone size: -
J gene: TRBJ2-1
V gene: TRBV20-1
CDR3 protein: CSATDSRTGRNEQFF
CDR3 DNA: TGCAGTGCCACAGATAGCCGGACAGGGCGAAATGAGCAGTTCTTC

D gene: -
clone size: few
J gene: TRBJ2-3
V gene: TRBV4-2
CDR3 protein: CASSQELRGTRTDTQYF
CDR3 DNA: TGTGCCAGCAGCCAAGAATTGAGAGGGACTCGGACAGATACGCAGTATTTT

D gene: -
clone size: few
J gene: TRBJ2-7
V gene: TRBV7-2
CDR3 protein: CASTLRRGHEQYF
CDR3 DNA: TGTGCCAGCACTCTACGGCGCGGGCACGAGCAGTACTTC

D gene: TRBD2
clone size: -
J gene: TRBJ2-5
V gene: TRBV5-1
CDR3 protein: CASSLARLAGVQETQYF
CDR3 DNA: TGCGCCAGCAGCTTGGCACGCCTAGCGGGGGTCCAAGAGACCCAGTACTTC

D gene: -
clone size: few
J gene: TRBJ2-5
V gene: TRBV20-1
CDR3 protein: CSADLAGQETQYF
CDR3 DNA: TGCAGTGCTGATTTAGCCGGTCAAGAGACCCAGTACTTC

D gene: TRBD2
clone size: -
J gene: TRBJ2-1
V gene: TRBV3-1
CDR3 protein: CASSQEGGAREGEFF
CDR3 DNA: TGTGCCAGCAGCCAAGAAGGGGGCGCGCGGGAGGGGGAGTTCTTC

D gene: -
clone size: -
J gene: TRBJ1-2
V gene: TRBV20-1
CDR3 protein: CSADQGLYGYTF
CDR3 DNA: TGCAGTGCCGATCAAGGTCTCTATGGCTACACCTTC

D gene: -
clone size: few
J gene: TRBJ2-7
V gene: TRBV20-1
CDR3 protein: CSARSLSGKSSYEQYF
CDR3 DNA: TGCAGTGCTAGGAGTCTATCAGGCAAGAGTTCCTACGAGCAGTACTTC

D gene: -
clone size: -
J gene: TRBJ1-2
V gene: TRBV20-1
CDR3 protein: CSATDSRAAYGYTF
CDR3 DNA: TGCAGTGCGACTGACAGCAGGGCGGCTTATGGCTACACCTTC

D gene: TRBD1
clone size: -
J gene: TRBJ1-4
V gene: TRBV20-1
CDR3 protein: CSAGAGTGADNEKLFF
CDR3 DNA: TGCAGTGCTGGAGCCGGGACAGGGGCCGACAATGAAAAACTGTTTTTT

D gene: -
clone size: few
J gene: TRBJ1-1
V gene: TRBV27
CDR3 protein: CASAAPPGNTEAFF
CDR3 DNA: TGTGCCAGCGCAGCCCCACCGGGCAACACTGAAGCTTTCTTT

D gene: -
clone size: few
J gene: TRBJ2-1
V gene: TRBV7-9
CDR3 protein: CASSLIGDNEQFF
CDR3 DNA: TGTGCCAGCAGCTTAATCGGCGACAATGAGCAGTTCTTC

D gene: -
clone size: -
J gene: TRBJ2-3
V gene: TRBV20-1
CDR3 protein: CSTTNPRTDTQYF
CDR3 DNA: TGCAGTACTACCAACCCCAGAACAGATACGCAGTATTTT

D gene: -
clone size: few
J gene: TRBJ1-1
V gene: TRBV29-1
CDR3 protein: CSVEPAGTNTEAFF
CDR3 DNA: TGCAGCGTTGAACCGGCAGGGACGAACACTGAAGCTTTCTTT

D gene: -
clone size: -
J gene: TRBJ2-5
V gene: TRBV28
CDR3 protein: CASRRRPGREETQYF
CDR3 DNA: TGTGCCAGCAGACGGCGACCGGGACGGGAAGAGACCCAGTACTTC

D gene: -
clone size: few
J gene: TRBJ2-3
V gene: TRBV7-2
CDR3 protein: CASSPSPMADTQYF
CDR3 DNA: TGTGCCAGCAGCCCCTCCCCGATGGCAGATACGCAGTATTTT

D gene: TRBD2
clone size: many
J gene: TRBJ2-3
V gene: TRBV5-1
CDR3 protein: CASSLEGGRAGDTQYF
CDR3 DNA: TGCGCCAGCAGCTTGGAGGGCGGGAGGGCCGGAGATACGCAGTATTTT

D gene: TRBD2
clone size: once
J gene: TRBJ2-4
V gene: TRBV25-1
CDR3 protein: CASSESGGLAKNIQYF
CDR3 DNA: TGTGCCAGCAGTGAATCGGGGGGATTAGCCAAAAACATTCAGTACTTC

D gene: -
clone size: -
J gene: TRBJ2-2
V gene: TRBV20-1
CDR3 protein: CSARLGGNTGELFF
CDR3 DNA: TGCAGTGCTAGACTCGGCGGGAACACCGGGGAGCTGTTTTTT

D gene: -
clone size: -
J gene: TRBJ1-1
V gene: TRBV5-1
CDR3 protein: CASRPGTLRGASTEAFF
CDR3 DNA: TGCGCCAGCAGGCCTGGGACCTTGAGAGGGGCGAGCACTGAAGCTTTCTTT

D gene: TRBD1
clone size: few
J gene: TRBJ2-2
V gene: TRBV20-1
CDR3 protein: CSARQGASHPGELFF
CDR3 DNA: TGCAGTGCACGACAGGGGGCCTCCCACCCCGGGGAGCTGTTTTTT

D gene: TRBD1
clone size: few
J gene: TRBJ2-1
V gene: TRBV6-4
CDR3 protein: CASSDGTGGDEQFF
CDR3 DNA: TGTGCCAGCAGTGACGGGACAGGGGGCGATGAGCAGTTCTTC

D gene: TRBD1
clone size: -
J gene: TRBJ1-2
V gene: TRBV28
CDR3 protein: CASSLSDRGNYGYTF
CDR3 DNA: TGTGCCAGCAGTTTATCCGACAGGGGTAACTATGGCTACACCTTC

D gene: -
clone size: -
J gene: TRBJ2-7
V gene: TRBV28
CDR3 protein: CASSLIRASYEQYF
CDR3 DNA: TGTGCCAGCAGTTTAATCCGGGCCTCCTACGAGCAGTACTTC

D gene: TRBD2
clone size: many
J gene: TRBJ2-3
V gene: TRBV7-2
CDR3 protein: CASSLVSGRGDTQYF
CDR3 DNA: TGTGCCAGCAGCTTAGTCTCGGGGAGGGGAGATACGCAGTATTTT

D gene: -
clone size: few
J gene: TRBJ1-5
V gene: TRBV4-1
CDR3 protein: CASSQGFGQPQHF
CDR3 DNA: TGCGCCAGCAGCCAAGGATTCGGTCAGCCCCAGCATTTT

D gene: -
clone size: -
J gene: TRBJ2-5
V gene: TRBV3-1
CDR3 protein: CASSQEGWETQYF
CDR3 DNA: TGTGCCAGCAGCCAAGAAGGTTGGGAGACCCAGTACTTC

D gene: -
clone size: -
J gene: TRBJ1-2
V gene: TRBV20-1
CDR3 protein: CSARPQPGFGYTF
CDR3 DNA: TGCAGTGCTAGACCCCAGCCAGGGTTTGGCTACACCTTC

D gene: TRBD1
clone size: few
J gene: TRBJ2-2
V gene: TRBV20-1
CDR3 protein: CSAGTANTGELFF
CDR3 DNA: TGCAGCGCTGGGACAGCGAACACCGGGGAGCTGTTTTTT

D gene: -
clone size: -
J gene: TRBJ2-7
V gene: TRBV24-1
CDR3 protein: CATSDRKYEQYF
CDR3 DNA: TGTGCCACCAGTGACAGAAAATACGAGCAGTACTTC

D gene: -
clone size: -
J gene: TRBJ2-5
V gene: TRBV3-1
CDR3 protein: CASSRHPGEETQYF
CDR3 DNA: TGTGCCAGCAGCCGGCACCCAGGGGAAGAGACCCAGTACTTC

D gene: TRBD1
clone size: -
J gene: TRBJ1-6
V gene: TRBV5-6
CDR3 protein: CASSIRTGNSPLHF
CDR3 DNA: TGTGCCAGCAGCATAAGGACAGGAAATTCACCCCTCCACTTT

D gene: TRBD2
clone size: -
J gene: TRBJ2-5
V gene: TRBV20-1
CDR3 protein: CSARGQAGTQETQYF
CDR3 DNA: TGCAGTGCTAGAGGGCAAGCGGGGACCCAAGAGACCCAGTACTTC

D gene: -
clone size: -
J gene: TRBJ2-7
V gene: TRBV5-1
CDR3 protein: CASSLTRDPFYEQYF
CDR3 DNA: TGCGCCAGCAGCCTAACCCGGGACCCTTTCTACGAGCAGTACTTC

D gene: TRBD2
clone size: few
J gene: TRBJ2-1
V gene: TRBV18
CDR3 protein: CASSPGLAGSNEQFF
CDR3 DNA: TGTGCCAGCTCGCCGGGACTAGCGGGGAGCAATGAGCAGTTCTTC

D gene: -
clone size: few
J gene: TRBJ2-3
V gene: TRBV5-1
CDR3 protein: CASSLESLAFSDTQYF
CDR3 DNA: TGCGCCAGCAGCTTGGAGTCGCTAGCGTTCTCAGATACGCAGTATTTT

D gene: TRBD2
clone size: -
J gene: TRBJ2-1
V gene: TRBV9
CDR3 protein: CASSVVPAGPYNEQFF
CDR3 DNA: TGTGCCAGCAGCGTAGTTCCAGCGGGACCCTACAATGAGCAGTTCTTC

D gene: TRBD2
clone size: few
J gene: TRBJ2-1
V gene: TRBV20-1
CDR3 protein: CSARLSASGSVGSYNEQFF
CDR3 DNA: TGCAGTGCTAGATTATCGGCTAGCGGGAGCGTAGGGTCCTACAATGAGCAGTTCTTC

D gene: -
clone size: -
J gene: TRBJ1-5
V gene: TRBV5-6
CDR3 protein: CASSLGGISNQPQHF
CDR3 DNA: TGTGCCAGCAGCTTGGGTGGAATTAGCAATCAGCCCCAGCATTTT

D gene: TRBD2
clone size: many
J gene: TRBJ2-3
V gene: TRBV28
CDR3 protein: CASSQRTSGSTDTQYF
CDR3 DNA: TGTGCCAGCAGCCAGAGGACTAGCGGCTCCACAGATACGCAGTATTTT

D gene: -
clone size: -
J gene: TRBJ1-1
V gene: TRBV14
CDR3 protein: CASSQDFQSNTEAFF
CDR3 DNA: TGTGCCAGCAGCCAAGATTTCCAGTCGAACACTGAAGCTTTCTTT

D gene: TRBD1
clone size: -
J gene: TRBJ2-1
V gene: TRBV7-9
CDR3 protein: CASSLGTVIRDEQFF
CDR3 DNA: TGTGCCAGCAGCTTGGGGACAGTGATTAGAGATGAGCAGTTCTTC

D gene: TRBD2
clone size: many
J gene: TRBJ2-3
V gene: TRBV7-2
CDR3 protein: CASSLLAGVTDTQYF
CDR3 DNA: TGTGCCAGCAGCCTTCTAGCGGGGGTCACAGATACGCAGTATTTT

D gene: TRBD2
clone size: many
J gene: TRBJ2-7
V gene: TRBV10-3
CDR3 protein: CAISESGRAGEQYF
CDR3 DNA: TGTGCCATCAGTGAGTCAGGGAGGGCCGGAGAGCAGTACTTC

D gene: TRBD1
clone size: few
J gene: TRBJ1-2
V gene: TRBV7-9
CDR3 protein: CASSPPPGQGASSYGYTF
CDR3 DNA: TGTGCCAGCAGCCCCCCCCCGGGACAGGGGGCCAGTAGCTATGGCTACACCTTC

D gene: -
clone size: -
J gene: TRBJ2-4
V gene: TRBV28
CDR3 protein: CASSFRWGLAKNIQYF
CDR3 DNA: TGTGCCAGCAGTTTTCGGTGGGGTCTAGCCAAAAACATTCAGTACTTC

D gene: TRBD1
clone size: -
J gene: TRBJ2-5
V gene: TRBV20-1
CDR3 protein: CSAETGPYQETQYF
CDR3 DNA: TGCAGTGCTGAGACAGGGCCCTACCAAGAGACCCAGTACTTC

D gene: -
clone size: -
J gene: TRBJ1-2
V gene: TRBV28
CDR3 protein: CASTLTSVPFYGYTF
CDR3 DNA: TGTGCCAGCACCCTAACGTCGGTCCCCTTTTATGGCTACACCTTC

D gene: -
clone size: -
J gene: TRBJ1-6
V gene: TRBV12-3/TRBV12-4
CDR3 protein: CASATDRPLHF
CDR3 DNA: TGTGCCAGCGCTACAGATCGACCCCTCCACTTT

D gene: TRBD1
clone size: -
J gene: TRBJ1-6
V gene: TRBV6-6
CDR3 protein: CASSPLKGADSPLHF
CDR3 DNA: TGTGCCAGCAGCCCTTTGAAGGGGGCAGATTCACCCCTCCACTTT

D gene: TRBD1
clone size: -
J gene: TRBJ2-3
V gene: TRBV7-2
CDR3 protein: CASSLLRGQGDTQYF
CDR3 DNA: TGTGCCAGCAGCTTATTAAGGGGGCAAGGAGATACGCAGTATTTT

D gene: TRBD2
clone size: few
J gene: TRBJ2-3
V gene: TRBV7-9
CDR3 protein: CASSLVSGRRGDTQYF
CDR3 DNA: TGTGCCAGCAGCTTAGTAAGCGGGAGGCGTGGAGATACGCAGTATTTT